This passage covers 8 T cell receptor beta chains from one sample sequenced in a study of blood T cells in healthy people across ages. With a J-beta primer mix and a sample-barcoded 5' primer, a second PCR ran about 6 to 11 cycles. TCRdb analysed the 5' RACE reads with MiXCR anew, one entry per CDR3 protein. Of more than 650,000 distinct CDR3 sequences detected, 22% appear once; the ten largest clones hold 22%. The material sequenced was blood. These TCRs come from a man aged 70 or older in good health.

This clonotype came up a few times. V usage is TRBV6-6 and J usage is TRBJ2-1; D is perhaps TRBD1 or TRBD2 (5 bases each). The J call could be wrong; TRBJ2-7 is a better fit for the DNA end. The CDR3 loop spans 15 amino acids. CDR1 and CDR2 (germline): MNHNY, SVGAGI (reference sequence). CDR3 sequence reads: CASRGEGQTFYEQYF. CDR3 coding DNA: TGTGCCAGCAGGGGGGAAGGACAAACCTTCTACGAGCAGTACTTC.

The CDR3 sequence: CASSPLQGQGRSATNEKLFF. CDR3 sequence (DNA): TGTGCCAGCAGCCCCCTTCAGGGACAAGGAAGGTCGGCAACTAATGAAAAACTGTTTTTT. The rearrangement links TRBV11-1 to TRBJ1-4; possibly TRBD1 for D (6 bases). Between the trimmed V and J ends, which lost 5 bases and 0 bases, there was a span of 25 bases. CDR1 and CDR2 (germline): SGHAT, FQDESV (reference sequence). CDR3 size: 20 residues.

A few counts support this clonotype. This chain joins TRBV3-1 and TRBJ2-4, with D possibly called TRBD1 or TRBD2 (5 bases each). The CDR3 sequence is 12 residues long. V lost 5 bases and J lost 9, with 11 bases in between. The V gene's germline CDR1 is LGHDT and CDR2 YNNKEL (reference sequence). The CDR3 coding sequence is TGTGCCAGCAGCGGGGACGGCCGCATTCAGTACTTC. Its protein is CASSGDGRIQYF. The full variable domain, in which reference TRBV3-1 and TRBJ2-4 provide the parts outside the CDR3, is DTAVSQTPKYLVTQMGNDKSIKCEQNLGHDTMYWYKQDSKKFLKIMFSYNNKELIINETVPNRFSPKSPDKAHLNLHINSLELGDSAVYFCASSGDGRIQYFGAGTRLSVL.

This clonotype came up a few times. This chain connects TRBV28 to TRBJ2-1; TRBD1 aligns across 9 bases. Judging by the DNA end, TRBJ2-5 fits better; the J call may be wrong. Germline CDR1 and CDR2: MDHEN and SYDVKM. The CDR3 loop spans 15 amino acids. The CDR3 region is CASSTPGTGLETQYF. CDR3 sequence (DNA): TGTGCCAGCAGTACCCCCGGGACAGGGCTAGAGACCCAGTACTTC.

The rearrangement joins TRBV18 to TRBJ1-6, with 8 nucleotides matching TRBD1. V shed 6 bases and J 0 bases; nucleotides not matched to a gene: 13. The CDR3 runs 19 residues. The V gene's germline CDR1 is KGHSH and CDR2 LQKENI. This CDR3 is CASSPFQGAPSSYNSPLHF. Written as DNA, the CDR3 is TGTGCCAGCTCCCCCTTCCAGGGGGCGCCGAGCTCCTATAATTCACCCCTCCACTTT.

The chain couples TRBV5-1 to TRBJ1-2; TRBD1 aligns across 7 bases. Trimming at V came to 4 bases and at J to 8 bases, leaving 11 bases not matched to a gene. CDR1 and CDR2 from the germline V gene are SGHRS and YFSETQ. CDR3 length: 14 amino acids. CDR3 nucleotide sequence: TGCGCCAGCAGCCCCACAGGGGAATCTTCGGGCTACACCTTC. As protein: CASSPTGESSGYTF.

This clonotype was counted ten times or more. The rearrangement links TRBV7-2 to TRBJ1-1; no clear D. Looked up from germline, CDR1 is SGHTA and CDR2 is FQGNSA. This CDR3 has 14 amino acids. Trimming pared 5 bases from V and 1 base from J, leaving 11 bases between. The CDR3 bases are TGTGCCAGCAGCCCAAGTGAACCGAACACTGAAGCTTTCTTT. It yields the protein CASSPSEPNTEAFF.

The chain couples TRBV10-3 to TRBJ2-7; D is tentatively TRBD1 or TRBD2 (5 bases each). Germline loops: CDR1 ENHRY, CDR2 SYGVKD. The CDR3 covers 13 residues. V lost 2 bases, J lost 6 bases, and 11 bases lay in between. As DNA, the CDR3 is TGTGCCATCAGTGAGCGGGGCGTGGTCGAGCAGTACGTC. Translation: CAISERGVVEQYV.